The T cell receptor (beta chain) under discussion was sequenced for a study of OX40 agonist ivuxolimab in advanced cancers. Study background: Averaging about 60 years in age, with a range of about 23 to 90, the cohort was about 86% male. Under the entry rules, prior anti-PD-1, anti-PD-L1 or anti-CTLA-4 therapy was allowed, and 35% to 40% had some.

To note about this clone: Its antigen is still unknown.

Sequencing was performed with immunoSEQ multiplex PCR; in TCRdb, only in-frame clones are kept and a portion is missing. The sample has roughly 80,000 clones, about nine tenths seen once. Trimming left V 6 bases short and J 12 bases short, with 15 bases between. The CDR3 has 12 amino acids. Looked up from germline, CDR1 is KGHSH and CDR2 is LQKENI. General study results and limits: Relatively little clonal expansion, among the lowest observed, appeared in partial responders at 0.1-3.0 mg/kg. Averaging showed that CD8+ T cells had more expanded clones than CD4+ did.

This sequence originates from an adult with an advanced solid tumor such as melanoma, head and neck, liver or kidney cancer. The J gene is TRBJ2-1, the V gene TRBV18; D not certain. Source: CD4+ or CD8+ T cells sorted from blood, taken in a trial of the OX40 agonist ivuxolimab. CDR3 in amino acids: CASSPTQESQFF. As DNA, the CDR3 is TGTGCCAGCTCTCCTACTCAAGAATCGCAGTTCTTC.